These 30 T cell receptor beta chains were all obtained from the same sample, sequenced in a study of vaccination effects on CD4 cells after COVID-19. The antigens for these receptors are not known. Profiling relied on immunoSEQ multiplex PCR, and the TCRdb table lists in-frame clones only, not all of them. This sample has tens of thousands of clones, with under 75% found just once. CD4+ T cells specific for antigen were expanded with viral peptide pools by the ViraFEST assay before sequencing. Upon completion of more than eight days in culture, CD4+ T cells were isolated. Vaccinated recipients, who were negative for nucleocapsid antibodies, had no history of SARS-CoV-2 infection. Source: CD4+ T cells from PBMCs cultured with HCoV-OC43 spike peptides, taken before COVID-19 vaccination. The subset was: HCoV-OC43 spike overlapping peptide pool stimulation. All receptors derive from a human donor who received a COVID-19 vaccine.

About this clone itself: An end of the junction differs from the germline gene, which may be a read error. The chain carries TRBV29-1 and TRBJ1-1; D ambiguous. Germline loops: CDR1 SQVTM, CDR2 ANQGSEA. The CDR3 has 12 amino acids. The CDR3 reads CAPAEVNTEAFF. DNA of the CDR3: TGTGCCCCGGCGGAGGTGAACACTGAAGCTTTCTTT.

This chain links TRBV6-6 with TRBJ2-2; D is possibly TRBD1 or TRBD2 (5 bases each). Germline CDR1 reads MNHNY; CDR2 reads SVGAGI (reference sequence). This CDR3 has 15 amino acids. Trimming stripped 10 bases from V and 4 bases from J, with 19 bases between. The CDR3 DNA follows: TGTGCCACTACGGGAATAGGGGCATCCACCGGGGAGCTGTTTTTT. Translation gives CATTGIGASTGELFF.

This clone was counted between two and nine times. This chain joins TRBV25-1 and TRBJ2-4; possible D gene TRBD1, 6 bases. The V gene lost 3 bases and the J gene lost 7 bases, with 13 bases spanning the gap. From germline, CDR1 is MGHDK and CDR2 SYGVNS. CDR3 length equals 14 residues. CDR3 residues: CASSDPGHGNIQYF. CDR3 coding DNA: TGTGCCAGCAGTGACCCGGGACACGGGAACATTCAGTACTTC.

V usage is TRBV15 and J usage is TRBJ2-5; possibly TRBD2 for D (6 bases). The CDR3 totals 17 residues. Germline V CDR1 and CDR2: LNHNV, YYDKDF (reference sequence). The V end was cut by 1 base, the J end by 3 bases, with 18 bases between. This chain's CDR3 is CATSRVGQRAYKETQYF. CDR3 in DNA: TGTGCCACCAGCAGAGTGGGCCAGCGGGCCTACAAAGAGACCCAGTACTTC.

This clone has only a few counts. The rearrangement uses TRBV4-1 and TRBJ2-5; no firm D call. The CDR3 loop spans 17 amino acids. V shed 3 bases and J shed 7 bases, with 24 bases lying between them. Germline CDR1 MGHRA, CDR2 YSYEKL. CDR3 sequence: CASSQPWGGRHGWTQYF. CDR3 coding DNA: TGCGCCAGCAGCCAGCCTTGGGGTGGACGGCATGGATGGACCCAGTACTTC.

This chain uses TRBV5-1 with TRBJ1-2; TRBD1 might be the D (5 bases). V dropped 4 bases and J dropped 3 bases, with 13 bases sitting between them. This CDR3 contains 14 residues. Per the germline V gene, CDR1 is SGHRS and CDR2 is YFSETQ. In nucleotides, the CDR3 is TGCGCCAGCAGCCCCGGCAGGGTTGACTATGGCTACACCTTC. The encoded protein is CASSPGRVDYGYTF. Variable domain in full (rest from reference TRBV5-1 and TRBJ1-2): KAGVTQTPRYLIKTRGQQVTLSCSPISGHRSVSWYQQTPGQGLQFLFEYFSETQRNKGNFPGRFSGRQFSNSRSEMNVSTLELGDSALYLCASSPGRVDYGYTFGSGTRLTVV.

The chain employs TRBV29-1 and TRBJ2-3; 8 bases align to TRBD2. Germline V CDR1 and CDR2: SQVTM, ANQGSEA. The trim removed 6 bases at V and 2 bases at J, leaving 10 bases unmatched. The CDR3 covers 15 residues. The CDR3 spells CSVSGGQTHTDTQYF. For the CDR3, the DNA is TGCAGCGTGAGCGGGGGCCAAACCCACACAGATACGCAGTATTTT.

The chain uses TRBV7-9 and TRBJ2-3; D might be TRBD1 (5 bases). The CDR3 loop spans 15 amino acids. The V and J ends lost 7 bases and 2 bases respectively, with 16 bases between them. Per the germline V gene, CDR1 is SEHNR and CDR2 is FQNEAQ (reference sequence). In nucleotides, the CDR3 is TGTGCCAGCAAAACAGGCCCGGGCCCCACAGATACGCAGTATTTT. This encodes CASKTGPGPTDTQYF.

This chain joins TRBV18 and TRBJ2-1, with 8 bases fitting TRBD2. The CDR3 length is 15 residues. Germline CDR1 KGHSH, CDR2 LQKENI. V lost 1 base, J lost 4 bases, and 3 bases stayed unmatched. The CDR3 DNA sequence: TGTGCCAGCTCACCACTAGCGGGACGATACAATGAGCAGTTCTTC. This encodes CASSPLAGRYNEQFF.

The chain employs TRBV20-1 and TRBJ2-1; D gene ambiguous. This CDR3 is 11 amino acids long. V gave up 6 bases and J gave up 7 bases, with 10 bases separating them. Germline loops: CDR1 DFQATT, CDR2 SNEGSKA (reference sequence). CDR3 in amino acids: CSAHLTNEQFF. The CDR3 nucleotides are TGCAGTGCACACCTTACGAATGAGCAGTTCTTC.

V and J are TRBV5-6 and TRBJ1-6; 8 nucleotides agree with TRBD1. This CDR3 has 14 residues. J lost 7 bases, V lost 4 bases, and 4 bases had no gene match. CDR1 is SGHDT, CDR2 YYEEEE, per germline. Written as DNA, the CDR3 is TGTGCCAGCAGCCTAGACAGGGGAAATTCACCCCTCCACTTT. Translating gives CASSLDRGNSPLHF.

This clone was counted once. The rearrangement uses TRBV7-7 and TRBJ2-5, with D tentatively TRBD1 (7 bases). This CDR3 is built from 15 residues. The germline CDR1 and CDR2 sequences are SSHAT and FNYEAQ (reference sequence). The V end lost 4 bases, the J end lost 5 bases, and 17 bases lay between the germline ends. CDR3: CASSSRGAAWETQYF. The CDR3 DNA sequence: TGTGCCAGCAGCTCCAGGGGGGCCGCGTGGGAGACCCAGTACTTC.

Here the CDR3 reads CASSFGLQETQYF. In DNA, the CDR3 is TGTGCCAGCTCCTTCGGTCTCCAAGAGACCCAGTACTTC. V usage is TRBV18 and J usage is TRBJ2-5; D remains ambiguous. CDR3 length equals 13 residues. V dropped 6 bases and J dropped 1 base, with 9 bases sitting between them. CDR1 is KGHSH, CDR2 LQKENI, per germline.

V gene TRBV4-1 combines with J gene TRBJ1-4; the D gene is possibly TRBD1 (6 bases). Germline loops: CDR1 MGHRA, CDR2 YSYEKL. The CDR3 is 19 residues long. Trimming removed 2 bases from V and 7 bases from J, with 26 bases in between. CDR3 protein: CASSQHPGQRSTGTEKLFF. Here the CDR3 DNA reads TGCGCCAGCAGCCAACACCCGGGACAACGGAGCACTGGGACTGAAAAACTGTTTTTT.

This clone was detected only once. This chain connects TRBV6-1 to TRBJ2-7; 9 bases align to TRBD2. The J segment lost 2 bases and the V segment lost 0 bases, leaving 2 bases of the junction unmatched. Germline loops: CDR1 MNHNS, CDR2 SASEGT. There are 15 residues in the CDR3. Written as DNA, the CDR3 is TGTGCCAGCAGTGAAGCCTCTAGCGGGGCCTACGAGCAGTACGTC. Translation gives CASSEASSGAYEQYV.

V is TRBV19 and J is TRBJ1-1, with D unclear. Germline CDR1 is LNHDA and CDR2 is SQIVND (reference sequence). V lost 4 bases to trimming and J lost 4 bases, with 16 bases between them. CDR3 length: 15 residues. CDR3 coding DNA: TGTGCCAGTAGTACCCGGACCCGCACGGGCACTGAAGCTTTCTTT. It translates to CASSTRTRTGTEAFF. Variable domain in full (rest from reference TRBV19 and TRBJ1-1): DGGITQSPKYLFRKEGQNVTLSCEQNLNHDAMYWYRQDPGQGLRLIYYSQIVNDFQKGDIAEGYSVSREKKESFPLTVTSAQKNPTAFYLCASSTRTRTGTEAFFGQGTRLTVV.

This clone was recorded once. The chain has TRBV21-1 and TRBJ1-3; TRBD1, the table's D call, was not compared with the DNA. TRBV21-1 is an annotated pseudogene. The CDR3 is 13 amino acids. DNA of the CDR3: TGTGCCAGCAGTACCAAGGGGCGGAACACCATATATTTT. It translates to CASSTKGRNTIYF.

The gene calls are TRBV15 and TRBJ2-2; 9 bases are a match to TRBD1. Trimming cost V 1 base and J 3 bases; bases outside gene matches: 3. Germline values: CDR1 LNHNV, CDR2 YYDKDF (reference sequence). CDR3 size: 16 residues. CDR3 nucleotides: TGTGCCACCAGCAGAGGCGGGACAGGGTACACCGGGGAGCTGTTTTTT. It encodes CATSRGGTGYTGELFF. Full variable domain (outside the CDR3, taken from reference TRBV15 and TRBJ2-2): DAMVIQNPRYQVTQFGKPVTLSCSQTLNHNVMYWYQQKSSQAPKLLFHYYDKDFNNEADTPDNFQSRRPNTSFCFLDIRSPGLGDTAMYLCATSRGGTGYTGELFFGEGSRLTVL.

The gene calls are TRBV5-1 and TRBJ2-5, with D unresolved. This CDR3 region has 13 residues. The V and J ends lost 2 bases and 2 bases respectively, with 7 bases between them. Looked up from germline, CDR1 is SGHRS and CDR2 is YFSETQ. CDR3 coding DNA: TGCGCCAGCAGCTTACAGATTCAAGAGACCCAGTACTTC. This codes for CASSLQIQETQYF.

This clone was observed a few times. This chain connects TRBV5-1 to TRBJ2-2; D is perhaps TRBD1 (5 bases). The CDR3 loop spans 14 amino acids. Per germline, CDR1 SGHRS and CDR2 YFSETQ. V was trimmed by 0 bases and J by 3 bases, leaving 6 bases between them. The CDR3 nucleotides are TGCGCCAGCAGCTTGGGGGGCCACACCGGGGAGCTGTTTTTT. This codes for CASSLGGHTGELFF.

The genes are TRBV12-3 or TRBV12-4 and TRBJ1-1, with D maybe TRBD1 (5 bases). Deletions cut 4 bases from V and 8 bases from J, with 8 bases between. The CDR3 sequence is 11 residues long. The CDR3 DNA sequence: TGTGCCAGCAGTTCCCACAGGGAAGCTTTCTTT. Residues: CASSSHREAFF.

V gene TRBV5-1 combines with J gene TRBJ2-5, with D possibly being TRBD1 (5 bases). The CDR3 is made up of 13 amino acids. Trimming pared 4 bases from V and 5 bases from J, leaving 12 bases between. Germline V gene sequence: CDR1 SGHRS, CDR2 YFSETQ. CDR3 nucleotide sequence: TGCGCCAGCAGCGACGGTCCAGGGGAGACCCAGTACTTC. The encoded protein is CASSDGPGETQYF.

The CDR3 spells CASSVGDRNTEAFF. The CDR3 DNA is TGTGCCAGCAGCGTCGGGGACAGGAACACTGAAGCTTTCTTT. The gene calls are TRBV7-9 and TRBJ1-1; 7 bases fit TRBD1. The germline V gene has CDR1 SEHNR and CDR2 FQNEAQ (reference sequence). The CDR3 totals 14 residues. V shed 5 bases and J 1 base; nucleotides not matched to a gene: 4.

The CDR3 here is CASTYQGQNMETQYF. CDR3 nucleotides: TGTGCCAGCACATACCAGGGACAGAATATGGAGACCCAGTACTTC. The genes are TRBV18 and TRBJ2-5, with 7 positions matching TRBD1. The CDR3 is made up of 15 amino acids. Germline loops: CDR1 KGHSH, CDR2 LQKENI. Unmatched junction bases numbered 14, after V lost 8 bases and J lost 5 bases.

The chain links TRBV7-8 to TRBJ1-3; a weak D match, TRBD1 (5 bases). Trimming removed 4 bases at V and 0 bases at J, with 22 bases between. The CDR3 runs 19 residues. Germline V lookup: CDR1 SGHVS, CDR2 FQNEAQ. Here the CDR3 DNA reads TGTGCCAGCAGCTCATTCGTGCCGAGTGGGGGAAGCTCTGGAAACACCATATATTTT. Protein product: CASSSFVPSGGSSGNTIYF. Full variable domain (missing parts from reference TRBV7-8 and TRBJ1-3): GAGVSQSPRYKVAKRGQDVALRCDPISGHVSLFWYQQALGQGPEFLTYFQNEAQLDKSGLPSDRFFAERPEGSVSTLKIQRTQQEDSAVYLCASSSFVPSGGSSGNTIYFGEGSWLTVV.

J is TRBJ2-5 and V is TRBV11-2, with TRBD1 matching over 9 bases. Unmatched junction bases numbered 7, after V lost 5 bases and J lost 3 bases. The V gene's germline CDR1 is SGHAT and CDR2 FQNNGV. CDR3 size: 15 residues. CDR3 region: CASSHLGQGKETQYF. The CDR3 DNA reads TGTGCCAGCAGCCACCTAGGACAGGGGAAAGAGACCCAGTACTTC.

The table lists this clone with a few counts. The genes are TRBV2 and TRBJ2-1; 9 bases are a match to TRBD2. Per germline, CDR1 SNHLY and CDR2 FYNNEI. The CDR3 is 15 residues long. V shed 7 bases and J 7 bases; nucleotides not matched to a gene: 11. The CDR3 sequence: CASTRRLAAVNEQFF. In DNA form, the CDR3 reads TGTGCCAGCACTCGAAGACTAGCGGCTGTTAATGAGCAGTTCTTC. Using reference TRBV2 and TRBJ2-1 for the parts outside the CDR3, the full variable domain is EPEVTQTPSHQVTQMGQEVILRCVPISNHLYFYWYRQILGQKVEFLVSFYNNEISEKSEIFDDQFSVERPDGSNFTLKIRSTKLEDSAMYFCASTRRLAAVNEQFFGPGTRLTVL.

This clone occurred a few times. The gene calls are TRBV30 and TRBJ1-4; D uncertain. The CDR3 loop spans 14 amino acids. V shed 0 bases and J shed 8 bases, with 13 bases lying between them. Germline V gives CDR1 GTSNPN, CDR2 SVGIG (reference sequence). The CDR3 DNA is TGTGCCTGGAGTGTTTGGAGAGCTGGGGAAAAACTGTTTTTT. It yields the protein CAWSVWRAGEKLFF.

The rearrangement joins TRBV6-1 to TRBJ1-1; 8 bases match TRBD1. The CDR3 spans 15 residues. Germline CDR1 MNHNS, CDR2 SASEGT. With V trimmed by 0 bases and J by 1 base, 1 base remained unmatched. The CDR3 protein is CASSEAGQGNTEAFF. CDR3 in DNA: TGTGCCAGCAGTGAAGCAGGACAGGGGAACACTGAAGCTTTCTTT.

This sequence joins TRBV6-2 or TRBV6-3 and TRBJ2-7; D perhaps matches TRBD2 (5 bases). Germline loops: CDR1 MNHEY, CDR2 SVGEGT. This CDR3 has 14 residues. V was shortened by 5 bases and J by 4 bases, with 15 bases between the two germline ends. The CDR3 region is CASSPDSSAYEQYV. CDR3 bases: TGTGCCAGCAGTCCGGACTCCTCGGCTTACGAGCAGTACGTC.